The 25 T cell receptor beta chains in this list originate from one sample, sequenced in a study of cytomegalovirus exposure and HLA in healthy donors. PCR employed 60 Vbeta and 13 Jbeta primers. Using immunoSEQ multiplex PCR, the repertoire was profiled, and TCRdb retains in-frame clones only, with some absent. This listing includes 200,000 or so clones. The sequencing input was PBMCs. Receptors originate from a boy between 5 and 17 years old in good health and CMV-seronegative.

V and J are TRBV6-5 and TRBJ1-6; no clear D. The CDR3 contains 14 residues. Trimming took 3 bases from V and 6 from J, leaving 9 bases between them. From germline, CDR1 is MNHEY and CDR2 SVGAGI. Written as DNA, the CDR3 is TGTGCCAGCAGTTATGCGGTGGGTAATTCACCCCTCCACTTT. The encoded protein is CASSYAVGNSPLHF.

The chain's CDR3 is CAIGDRGVGGTEAFF. In nucleotides, the CDR3 is TGTGCCATCGGGGACAGGGGAGTCGGTGGCACTGAAGCTTTCTTT. The chain carries TRBV10-3 and TRBJ1-1; 10 bases map to TRBD1. Germline V gene lookup returns CDR1 ENHRY and CDR2 SYGVKD. This CDR3 has 15 amino acids. J was trimmed by 4 bases and V by 8 bases; bases with no gene match: 10.

The chain links TRBV28 to TRBJ2-5, with D possibly matching TRBD2 (5 bases). Judging by the DNA end, TRBJ2-7 fits better; the J call may be wrong. Germline CDR1 MDHEN, CDR2 SYDVKM. The CDR3 spans 13 residues. CDR3 residues: CASSLGPGNEQYF. DNA for the CDR3: TGTGCCAGCAGTTTGGGCCCGGGGAACGAGCAGTACTTC.

V usage is TRBV4-1 and J usage is TRBJ1-3; D remains unclear. This CDR3 region has 12 residues. Germline V gene data show CDR1 as MGHRA and CDR2 as YSYEKL. V gave up 6 bases and J gave up 2 bases, with 5 bases separating them. The CDR3 sequence is CASSHPGNTIYF. For the CDR3, the DNA is TGCGCCAGCAGTCATCCTGGAAACACCATATATTTT.

As regards this clone: Additional DNA sequences in this sample encode the identical CDR3. The V gene is TRBV6-1, the J gene TRBJ2-7, with TRBD1 matching over 7 bases. J lost 2 bases, V lost 6 bases, and 4 bases had no gene match. Germline assignment: CDR1 MNHNS and CDR2 SASEGT. The CDR3 is 13 residues long. CDR3: CASSPGQPYEQYF. The CDR3 DNA sequence: TGTGCCAGCAGCCCGGGACAGCCCTACGAGCAGTACTTC.

The chain is built from TRBV20-1 and TRBJ1-2; D gene unclear. Per the germline V gene, CDR1 is DFQATT and CDR2 is SNEGSKA (reference sequence). The CDR3 loop spans 11 amino acids. Trimming shortened V by 3 bases and J by 8 bases, and 10 bases separated the two germline ends. As DNA, the CDR3 is TGCAGTGCTAGGGACGGGGAAGGCTACACCTTC. The encoded protein is CSARDGEGYTF.

The rearrangement links TRBV29-1 to TRBJ1-1; D is unclear. V was pared by 4 bases and J by 2 bases, with 8 bases between. Germline V gives CDR1 SQVTM, CDR2 ANQGSEA. The CDR3 consists of 12 residues. The CDR3 DNA follows: TGCAGCGTTGTAGCCGCTAACACTGAAGCTTTCTTT. Translated: CSVVAANTEAFF. The full variable domain, in which reference TRBV29-1 and TRBJ1-1 provide the parts outside the CDR3, is SAVISQKPSRDICQRGTSLTIQCQVDSQVTMMFWYRQQPGQSLTLIATANQGSEATYESGFVIDKFPISRPNLTFSTLTVSNMSPEDSSIYLCSVVAANTEAFFGQGTRLTVV.

The CDR3 loop reads CASSPSGSYGYTF. CDR3 nucleotides: TGTGCCAGCTCACCAAGTGGCAGCTATGGCTACACCTTC. The chain carries TRBV18 and TRBJ1-2, with D unresolved. This CDR3 contains 13 residues. V gave up 2 bases and J gave up 4 bases, with 8 bases separating them. Germline CDR1 KGHSH, CDR2 LQKENI. Full variable domain (missing parts from reference TRBV18 and TRBJ1-2): NAGVMQNPRHLVRRRGQEARLRCSPMKGHSHVYWYRQLPEEGLKFMVYLQKENIIDESGMPKERFSAEFPKEGPSILRIQQVVRGDSAAYFCASSPSGSYGYTFGSGTRLTVV.

The rearrangement uses TRBV7-2 and TRBJ2-5, with D maybe TRBD1 (6 bases). The CDR3 is 16 amino acids. Per germline, CDR1 SGHTA and CDR2 FQGNSA. V was trimmed by 5 bases and J by 4 bases, leaving 20 bases between them. The CDR3 nucleotides read TGTGCCAGCAGCCGCCTAACAGGGAGTGAGGGAGAGACCCAGTACTTC. This sequence encodes CASSRLTGSEGETQYF.

CDR3 bases: TGTGCCAGCAGCTTAACTCGACAGGGCGGTTCACCCCTCCACTTT. Its protein product is CASSLTRQGGSPLHF. The chain uses TRBV7-8 and TRBJ1-6, with TRBD1 identical over 7 bases. V dropped 2 bases and J dropped 9; count of bases not matched to a gene: 7. Looked up from germline, CDR1 is SGHVS and CDR2 is FQNEAQ. The length of the CDR3 is 15 residues.

The chain joins TRBV5-6 to TRBJ2-5; D remains unclear. CDR1 SGHDT and CDR2 YYEEEE come from the germline V gene. The CDR3 totals 13 residues. The V and J ends lost 3 bases and 4 bases respectively, with 10 bases between them. The CDR3 sequence is CASSSGSAETQYF. In DNA, the CDR3 is TGTGCCAGCAGCTCGGGTTCCGCAGAGACCCAGTACTTC.

The rearrangement links TRBV12-5 to TRBJ2-5; no clear D gene. The germline V gene encodes CDR1 LGHNT and CDR2 FRNRAP. Trimming took off 1 base at V and 5 bases at J, with 5 bases between the two ends. This CDR3 is 12 amino acids long. The CDR3 DNA reads TGTGCTAGTGGTTTGGACGCGGAGACCCAGTACTTC. As protein: CASGLDAETQYF.

The CDR3 DNA sequence: TGTGCCAGCAGCCGCTCCGGTTCCTACGAGCAGTACTTC. Its protein product is CASSRSGSYEQYF. The genes are TRBV14 and TRBJ2-5; no firm D call. TRBJ2-7 explains the end of the DNA better; the J call may be wrong. CDR3 length: 13 residues. Germline CDR1 and CDR2: SGHDN and FVKESK.

J is TRBJ2-7 and V is TRBV5-4; the match to TRBD1 covers 9 bases. V lost 1 base and J lost 4; bases outside the gene matches: 3. The CDR3 sequence is 14 residues long. Germline CDR1 SGHNT, CDR2 YYREEE (reference sequence). CDR3 in amino acids: CASSLRTGVYEQYF. For the CDR3, the DNA is TGTGCCAGCAGCTTGAGGACAGGGGTGTACGAGCAGTACTTC.

This chain joins TRBV9 and TRBJ2-7, with D tentatively TRBD1 (5 bases). The CDR3 is 15 residues long. Per the germline V gene, CDR1 is SGDLS and CDR2 is YYNGEE. The V gene lost 0 bases and the J gene lost 3 bases, with 13 bases spanning the gap. The CDR3 bases are TGTGCCAGCAGCGTAGGGGTAGGGGCTCTCTACGAGCAGTACTTC. This sequence encodes CASSVGVGALYEQYF.

The V call is TRBV11-1, the J call TRBJ2-2, with a possible D match to TRBD1 (7 bases). The CDR3 loop spans 16 amino acids. Trimming shortened V by 6 bases and J by 1 base, and 15 bases separated the two germline ends. Germline values: CDR1 SGHAT, CDR2 FQDESV (reference sequence). The CDR3 region is CASSPRGAGNTGELFF. The CDR3 nucleotides read TGTGCCAGCAGTCCCAGGGGGGCCGGGAACACCGGGGAGCTGTTTTTT.

This sequence joins TRBV14 and TRBJ1-6, with D maybe TRBD1 (6 bases). The CDR3 is 15 residues long. The germline V and J ends were trimmed by 4 bases and 6 bases, with 13 bases remaining between them. Germline lookup yields CDR1 SGHDN and CDR2 FVKESK. CDR3 nucleotides: TGTGCCAGCAGCCCACAGGGTTTGGGTAATTCACCCCTCCACTTT. It codes for CASSPQGLGNSPLHF.

The genes are TRBV11-2 and TRBJ2-5; D is undetermined. The CDR3 covers 15 residues. The V gene's germline CDR1 is SGHAT and CDR2 FQNNGV. Trimming shortened V by 0 bases and J by 0 bases, and 8 bases separated the two germline ends. The chain's CDR3 is CASSLDLSYQETQYF. CDR3 bases: TGTGCCAGCAGCTTAGATCTTAGCTACCAAGAGACCCAGTACTTC.

This sequence joins TRBV18 and TRBJ2-1; 12 bases are shared with TRBD2. The CDR3 has 16 residues. Germline values: CDR1 KGHSH, CDR2 LQKENI. The V gene end was trimmed by 6 bases and the J gene end by 7 bases; junction bases not matched to a gene: 10. The CDR3 sequence is CASSPTLAGGGNEQFF. The CDR3 nucleotides read TGTGCCAGCTCCCCCACCCTAGCGGGGGGGGGAAATGAGCAGTTCTTC.

The chain employs TRBV4-1 and TRBJ1-2, with D maybe TRBD1 (6 bases). Germline V CDR1 and CDR2: MGHRA, YSYEKL. The CDR3 extends over 17 amino acids. The V gene lost 2 bases and the J gene lost 4 bases, with 20 bases spanning the gap. CDR3 DNA sequence: TGCGCCAGCAGCCAACTGGGCGCAGGGACACTACTCTATGGCTACACCTTC. This sequence encodes CASSQLGAGTLLYGYTF.

The V and J genes are TRBV2 and TRBJ2-4; D may be TRBD2 (6 bases). CDR1 and CDR2 (germline): SNHLY, FYNNEI. This CDR3 is 14 amino acids long. The V gene lost 6 bases and the J gene lost 4 bases, with 13 bases spanning the gap. The CDR3 sequence: CASRVRDLKNIQYF. The CDR3 nucleotides are TGTGCCAGCAGAGTGCGGGACCTTAAAAACATTCAGTACTTC.

This chain connects TRBV30 to TRBJ1-1; maybe TRBD1 (5 bases). Germline V gives CDR1 GTSNPN, CDR2 SVGIG (reference sequence). Trimming took 6 bases from V and 3 from J, leaving 14 bases between them. This CDR3 has 13 residues. The CDR3 DNA reads as TGTGCCTGTCGGAAGGGGATAGACACTGAAGCTTTCTTT. Translating gives CACRKGIDTEAFF.

This chain connects TRBV7-8 to TRBJ1-6; 8 bases align to TRBD1. The CDR3 is 15 residues long. Germline V CDR1 and CDR2: SGHVS, FQNEAQ. V was clipped by 4 bases and J by 5 bases; unmatched bases: 4. The CDR3 reads CASSWTGPDNSPLHF. The CDR3 region has the DNA TGTGCCAGCAGCTGGACAGGGCCCGATAATTCACCCCTCCACTTT.

The chain uses TRBV14 and TRBJ1-3; 8 positions agree with TRBD1. CDR3 length equals 14 residues. V lost 3 bases to trimming and J lost 6 bases; unmatched junction nucleotides: 4. Per the germline V gene, CDR1 is SGHDN and CDR2 is FVKESK. The chain's CDR3 is CASSQGTGINTIYF. The CDR3 nucleotides read TGTGCCAGCAGCCAGGGGACAGGTATAAACACCATATATTTT.

The chain recombines TRBV27 with TRBJ1-2; TRBD1 aligns across 11 bases. The CDR3 consists of 15 residues. CDR1 MNHEY and CDR2 SMNVEV come from the germline V gene (reference sequence). V lost 6 bases to trimming and J lost 8 bases; unmatched junction nucleotides: 11. Written as DNA, the CDR3 is TGTGCCAGCAGAGAATGGGACAGGGGGTCGGGAGGCTACACCTTC. This codes for CASREWDRGSGGYTF.